A selection of T cell receptor beta chains follows, all from one sample in a study of PD-1 blockade in mismatch repair-deficient tumors. Clones were sequenced by immunoSEQ multiplex PCR, and TCRdb holds only the in-frame ones, with some missing. The sample gives tens of thousands of clones, roughly three quarters of which show up once; about 20% is in the top ten. This specimen consisted of peripheral blood, obtained 4 weeks after starting pembrolizumab. The receptors were sampled from an adult with mismatch repair-deficient cancer. The CDR3 runs from the conserved cysteine through the conserved F or W. Fields, in order: V gene, J gene, D gene, CDR3 protein. A D gene is named only where the DNA matches it firmly.

>TRBV7-9|TRBJ2-7|-
CASSAPSSYEQYF
>TRBV7-9|TRBJ2-1|TRBD2
CASALTSGRGNEQFF
>TRBV5-4|TRBJ1-2|-
CASSLEGLSSGYTF
>TRBV28|TRBJ1-2|TRBD1
CASSLFQGANYGYTF
>TRBV7-9|TRBJ2-5|-
CASSARNGETQYF
>TRBV30|TRBJ1-1|-
CALDTKMNTEAFF
>TRBV7-2|TRBJ1-1|-
CAKRGTEAFF
>TRBV11-2|TRBJ2-5|TRBD1
CASSLEIQGAIVETQYF
>TRBV11-3|TRBJ2-2|TRBD1
CASSRQGVKTGELFF
>TRBV7-3|TRBJ2-1|-
CASSLGPTLSYNEQFF
>TRBV18|TRBJ2-7|TRBD1
CASSPGTGYEQYF
>TRBV4-1|TRBJ2-7|-
CASSQVGSSYEQYF
>TRBV27|TRBJ2-1|TRBD2
CASSFREGRMQFF
>TRBV7-2|TRBJ2-3|TRBD2
CASSLQGGRAQDTQYF
>TRBV19|TRBJ1-2|-
CASSIGGTPNYGYTF
>TRBV4-3|TRBJ2-3|-
CASSQFEGRADTQYF
>TRBV6-1|TRBJ1-1|-
CASSESENTEAFF
>TRBV6-4|TRBJ2-1|-
CASSDSADSYNEQFF
>TRBV2|TRBJ2-1|TRBD2
CASSSGTSAYNEQFF
>TRBV6-6|TRBJ2-1|-
CASSYSGNEQFF
>TRBV28|TRBJ2-1|-
CASSTAYQATVYNEQFF
>TRBV30|TRBJ2-2|TRBD1
CAWDRGTNTGELFF
>TRBV9|TRBJ2-5|-
CASSIQSGRETQYF
>TRBV13|TRBJ2-5|-
CASSLPQGQETQYF
>TRBV5-1|TRBJ2-7|TRBD1
CASSLVFRGPGQGTYEQYF
>TRBV27|TRBJ2-1|-
CATRTRGEDNEQFF
>TRBV27|TRBJ2-7|TRBD2
CASSLGTNSEQYF
>TRBV6-1|TRBJ2-7|-
CASSIRIGGRYEQYF
>TRBV14|TRBJ2-1|-
CASSQWDSLFDEQFF
>TRBV10-3|TRBJ2-1|TRBD2
CAISVSGRANEQFF
>TRBV2|TRBJ2-2|-
CASSTPRVGTGELFF
>TRBV7-6|TRBJ2-7|TRBD2
CASSLEASGTYEQYF
>TRBV6-1|TRBJ1-5|-
CASTYDPASDQPQHF
>TRBV30|TRBJ1-5|-
CAWSEARSQPQHF
>TRBV11-2|TRBJ2-2|-
CASSLHRRTGELFF
>TRBV27|TRBJ2-1|TRBD2
CASSLGTSGAIPVEQFF
>TRBV30|TRBJ1-4|-
CAWSVQAGGGVEKLFF
>TRBV5-6|TRBJ2-2|-
CASSLLSGSDTGELFF
>TRBV27|TRBJ2-7|TRBD2
CASSLSPGLAGAHYEQYF
>TRBV7-6|TRBJ1-4|TRBD1
CASSRGRGGEKLFF
>TRBV28|TRBJ2-2|-
CASSLGVWRDKHTGELFF
>TRBV29-1|TRBJ1-2|-
CSVGRGYGYTF
>TRBV19|TRBJ2-7|TRBD1
CASSISPGGYEQYF
>TRBV6-4|TRBJ1-1|-
CASSADENGLEAFF
>TRBV15|TRBJ1-1|TRBD1
CATSRDWGQGTGTEAFF
>TRBV19|TRBJ1-1|-
CASSSPVNTEAFF